This T cell receptor (beta chain) was recorded in a study of blood T cell repertoires in COVID-19. Whole-study context: Italy, Spain and the United States were the sources of the convalescent and acute COVID-19 samples.

In the study's own analysis: Estimation of nucleated cell counts was performed using reference gene primer amplification. Data came from immunoSEQ multiplex PCR; TCRdb stores just in-frame clones and leaves some out. The V and J calls and clone size come from that table; D and trimming were worked out from the DNA. Among some 300,000 clones, roughly 90% were seen once, and the ten largest hold over 0.8%. In its sample, this clone was seen once. Germline values: CDR1 SNHLY, CDR2 FYNNEI. Trimming left V 3 bases short and J 3 bases short, with 3 bases between. The CDR3 is made up of 11 amino acids. Participants were aged roughly 18 to 89 years from roughly 25 US areas.

The clonotype originates from a woman in her twenties or thirties who had recovered from COVID-19. This chain joins TRBV2 and TRBJ2-7; no definite D call. The sequenced material came from PBMCs or T cells enriched from blood (not recorded which). The CDR3 nucleotides read TGTGCCAGCAGTGACGTCTACGAGCAGTACTTC. Translation gives CASSDVYEQYF.